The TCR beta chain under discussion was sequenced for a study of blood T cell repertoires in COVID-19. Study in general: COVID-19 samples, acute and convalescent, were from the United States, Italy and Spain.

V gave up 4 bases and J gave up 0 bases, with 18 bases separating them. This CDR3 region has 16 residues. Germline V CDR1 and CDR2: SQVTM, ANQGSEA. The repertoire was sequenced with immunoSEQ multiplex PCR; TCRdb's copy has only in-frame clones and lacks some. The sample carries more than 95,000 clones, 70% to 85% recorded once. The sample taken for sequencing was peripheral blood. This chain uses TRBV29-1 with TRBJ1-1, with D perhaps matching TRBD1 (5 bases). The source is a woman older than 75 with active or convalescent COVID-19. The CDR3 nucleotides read TGCAGCGTTGCTAGGATGAAGACAGTCATGAACACTGAAGCTTTCTTT. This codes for CSVARMKTVMNTEAFF.